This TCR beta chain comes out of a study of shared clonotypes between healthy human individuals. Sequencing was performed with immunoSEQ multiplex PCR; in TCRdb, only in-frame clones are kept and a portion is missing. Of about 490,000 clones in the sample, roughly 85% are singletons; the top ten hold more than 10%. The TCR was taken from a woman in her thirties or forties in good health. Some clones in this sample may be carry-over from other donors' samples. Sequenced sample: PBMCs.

CDR3 amino acids: CASTSGPFYEQYF. In DNA, the CDR3 is TGTGCCAGCACCTCCGGACCCTTCTACGAGCAGTACTTC. This rearrangement joins TRBV28 to TRBJ2-7; D unclear. Per germline, CDR1 MDHEN and CDR2 SYDVKM. The CDR3 is 13 residues long. Between the trimmed V and J ends, which lost 7 bases and 3 bases, there was a span of 13 bases. The whole variable domain, filled in from reference TRBV28 and TRBJ2-7, reads DVKVTQSSRYLVKRTGEKVFLECVQDMDHENMFWYRQDPGLGLRLIYFSYDVKMKEKGDIPEGYSVSREKKERFSLILESASTNQTSMYLCASTSGPFYEQYFGPGTRLTVT.